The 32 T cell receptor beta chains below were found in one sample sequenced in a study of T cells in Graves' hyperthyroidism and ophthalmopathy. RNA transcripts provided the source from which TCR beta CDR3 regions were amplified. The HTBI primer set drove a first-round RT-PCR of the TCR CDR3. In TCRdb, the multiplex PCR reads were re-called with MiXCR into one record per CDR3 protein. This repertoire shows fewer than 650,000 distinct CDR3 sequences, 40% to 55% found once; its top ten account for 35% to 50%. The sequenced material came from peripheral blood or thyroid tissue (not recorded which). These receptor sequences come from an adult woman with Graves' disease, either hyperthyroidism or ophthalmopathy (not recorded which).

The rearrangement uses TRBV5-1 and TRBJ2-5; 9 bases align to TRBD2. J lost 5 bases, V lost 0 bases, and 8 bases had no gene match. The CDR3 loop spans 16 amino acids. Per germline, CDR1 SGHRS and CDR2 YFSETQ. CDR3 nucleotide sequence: TGCGCCAGCAGCTTGGGGATAGCGGGAGACCGGGAGACCCAGTACTTC. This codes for CASSLGIAGDRETQYF.

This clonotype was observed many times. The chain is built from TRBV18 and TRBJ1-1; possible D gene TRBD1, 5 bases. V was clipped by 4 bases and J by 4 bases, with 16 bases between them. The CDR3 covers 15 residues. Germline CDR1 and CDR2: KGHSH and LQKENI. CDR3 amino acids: CASSQNQGGGTEAFF. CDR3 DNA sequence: TGTGCCAGCTCACAAAACCAGGGAGGTGGCACTGAAGCTTTCTTT.

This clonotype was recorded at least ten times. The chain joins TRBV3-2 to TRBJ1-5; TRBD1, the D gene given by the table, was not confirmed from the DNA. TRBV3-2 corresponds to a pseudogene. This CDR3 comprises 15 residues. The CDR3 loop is CASSQVGQSNQPQHF. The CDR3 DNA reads TGTGCCAGCAGCCAAGTCGGACAAAGCAATCAGCCCCAGCATTTT.

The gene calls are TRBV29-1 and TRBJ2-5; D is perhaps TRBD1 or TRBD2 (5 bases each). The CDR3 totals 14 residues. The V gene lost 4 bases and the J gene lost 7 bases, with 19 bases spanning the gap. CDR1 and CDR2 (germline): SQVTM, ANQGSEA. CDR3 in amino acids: CSVGGAAPRGTQYF. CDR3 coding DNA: TGCAGCGTTGGAGGGGCAGCCCCCCGAGGGACCCAGTACTTC. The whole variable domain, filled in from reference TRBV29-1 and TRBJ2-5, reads SAVISQKPSRDICQRGTSLTIQCQVDSQVTMMFWYRQQPGQSLTLIATANQGSEATYESGFVIDKFPISRPNLTFSTLTVSNMSPEDSSIYLCSVGGAAPRGTQYFGPGTRLLVL.

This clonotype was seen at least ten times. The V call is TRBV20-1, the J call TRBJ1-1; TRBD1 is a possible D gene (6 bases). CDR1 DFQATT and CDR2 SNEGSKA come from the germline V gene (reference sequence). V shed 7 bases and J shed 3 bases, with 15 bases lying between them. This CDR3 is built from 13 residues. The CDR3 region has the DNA TGCAGTGACCTGGACAGCTGGGACACTGAAGCTTTCTTT. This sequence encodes CSDLDSWDTEAFF.

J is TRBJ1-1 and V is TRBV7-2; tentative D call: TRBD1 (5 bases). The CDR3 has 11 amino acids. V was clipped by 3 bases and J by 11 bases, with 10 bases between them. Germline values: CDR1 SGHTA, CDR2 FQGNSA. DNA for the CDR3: TGTGCCAGCAGCTTGCAGGGTCGGGCTTTCTTT. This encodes CASSLQGRAFF.

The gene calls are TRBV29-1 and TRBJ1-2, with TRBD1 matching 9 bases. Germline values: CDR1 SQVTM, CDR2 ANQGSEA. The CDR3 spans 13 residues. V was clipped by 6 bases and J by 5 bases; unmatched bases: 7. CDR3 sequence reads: CSVRTGGAYGYTF. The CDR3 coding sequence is TGCAGCGTCAGAACAGGGGGCGCTTATGGCTACACCTTC.

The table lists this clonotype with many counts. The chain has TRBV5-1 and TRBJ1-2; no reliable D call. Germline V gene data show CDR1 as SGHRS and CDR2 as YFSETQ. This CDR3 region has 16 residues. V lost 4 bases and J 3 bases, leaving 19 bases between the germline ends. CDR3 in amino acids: CASSPGGNLEDYGYTF. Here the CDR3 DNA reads TGCGCCAGCAGCCCAGGCGGGAACCTGGAAGACTATGGCTACACCTTC. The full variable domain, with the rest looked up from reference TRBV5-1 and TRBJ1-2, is KAGVTQTPRYLIKTRGQQVTLSCSPISGHRSVSWYQQTPGQGLQFLFEYFSETQRNKGNFPGRFSGRQFSNSRSEMNVSTLELGDSALYLCASSPGGNLEDYGYTFGSGTRLTVV.

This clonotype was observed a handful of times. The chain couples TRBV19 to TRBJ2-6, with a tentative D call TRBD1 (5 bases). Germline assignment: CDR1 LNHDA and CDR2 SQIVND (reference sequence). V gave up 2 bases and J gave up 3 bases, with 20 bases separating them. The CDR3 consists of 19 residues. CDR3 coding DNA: TGTGCCAGTAGTATAAATATTGGGGCCCGTAAAGATGGGGCCAACGTCCTGACTTTC. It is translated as CASSINIGARKDGANVLTF.

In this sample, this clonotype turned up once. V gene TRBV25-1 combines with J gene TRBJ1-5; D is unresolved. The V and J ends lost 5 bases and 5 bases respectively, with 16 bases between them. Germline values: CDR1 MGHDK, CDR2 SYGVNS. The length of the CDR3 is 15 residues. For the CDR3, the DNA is TGTGCCAGCAGTACCTCGGACGCCGCGGATCAGCCCCAGCATTTT. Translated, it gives CASSTSDAADQPQHF.

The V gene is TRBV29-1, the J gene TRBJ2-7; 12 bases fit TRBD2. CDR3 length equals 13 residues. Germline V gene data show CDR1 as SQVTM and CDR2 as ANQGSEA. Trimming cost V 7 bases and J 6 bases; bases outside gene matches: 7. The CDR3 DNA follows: TGCAGCGGGCTGACTAGCGGGAGAGGCGAGCAGTACTTC. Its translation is CSGLTSGRGEQYF.

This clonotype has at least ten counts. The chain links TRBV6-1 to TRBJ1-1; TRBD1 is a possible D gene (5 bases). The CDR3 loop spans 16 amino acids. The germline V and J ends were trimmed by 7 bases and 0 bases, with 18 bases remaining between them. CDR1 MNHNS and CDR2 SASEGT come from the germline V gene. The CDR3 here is CASIGRGGRVNTEAFF. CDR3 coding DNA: TGTGCCAGCATTGGGCGTGGGGGAAGGGTGAACACTGAAGCTTTCTTT.

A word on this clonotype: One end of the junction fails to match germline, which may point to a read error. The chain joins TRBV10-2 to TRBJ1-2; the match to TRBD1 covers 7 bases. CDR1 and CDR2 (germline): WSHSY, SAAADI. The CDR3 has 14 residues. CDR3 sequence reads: CASSKHRGIYGYTF. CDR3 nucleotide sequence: TGTGCCAGCAGCAAGCACAGGGGAATCTATGGCTACACCTTC.

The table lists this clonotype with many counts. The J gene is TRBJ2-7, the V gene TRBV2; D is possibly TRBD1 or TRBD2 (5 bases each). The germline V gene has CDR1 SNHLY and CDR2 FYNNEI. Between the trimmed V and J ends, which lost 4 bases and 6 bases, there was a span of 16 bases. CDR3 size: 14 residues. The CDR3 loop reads CASSAPGRISEQYF. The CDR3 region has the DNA TGTGCCAGCAGTGCACCGGGACGGATCTCCGAGCAGTACTTC.

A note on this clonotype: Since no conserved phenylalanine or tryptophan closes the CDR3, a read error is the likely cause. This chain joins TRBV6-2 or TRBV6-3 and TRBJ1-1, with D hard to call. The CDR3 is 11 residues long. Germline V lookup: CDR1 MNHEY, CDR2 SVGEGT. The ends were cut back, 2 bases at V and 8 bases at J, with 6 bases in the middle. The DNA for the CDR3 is TGTGCCAGCAGTTACGGCGGAGAAGCTTTCCTT. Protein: CASSYGGEAFL.

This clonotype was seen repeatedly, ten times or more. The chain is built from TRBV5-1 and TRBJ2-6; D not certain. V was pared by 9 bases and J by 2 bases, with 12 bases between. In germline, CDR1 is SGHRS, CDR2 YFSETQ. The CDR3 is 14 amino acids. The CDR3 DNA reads TGCGCCATCAAAGCCCTCCCTGGGGCCAACGTCCTGACTTTC. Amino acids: CAIKALPGANVLTF.

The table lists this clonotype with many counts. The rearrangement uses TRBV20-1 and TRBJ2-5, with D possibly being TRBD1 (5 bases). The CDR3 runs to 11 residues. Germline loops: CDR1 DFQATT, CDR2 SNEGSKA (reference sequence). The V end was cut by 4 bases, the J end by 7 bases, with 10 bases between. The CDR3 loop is CSAIRVGTQYF. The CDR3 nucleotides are TGCAGTGCTATCAGGGTAGGGACCCAGTACTTC.

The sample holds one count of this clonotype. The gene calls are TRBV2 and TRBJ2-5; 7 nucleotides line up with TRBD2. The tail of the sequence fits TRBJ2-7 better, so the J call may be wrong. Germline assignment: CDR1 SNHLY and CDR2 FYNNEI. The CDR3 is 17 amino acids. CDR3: CASSAGLGVGASYEQYF. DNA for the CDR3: TGTGCCAGCAGTGCCGGACTAGGGGTAGGCGCCTCCTACGAGCAGTACTTC.

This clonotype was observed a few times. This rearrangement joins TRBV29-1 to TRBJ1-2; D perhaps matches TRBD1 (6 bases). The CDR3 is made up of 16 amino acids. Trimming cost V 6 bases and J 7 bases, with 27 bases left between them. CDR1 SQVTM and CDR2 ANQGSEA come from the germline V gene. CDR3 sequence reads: CSVYPVLGAGVSGYTF. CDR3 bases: TGCAGCGTGTACCCGGTCTTAGGGGCAGGGGTCTCTGGCTACACCTTC.

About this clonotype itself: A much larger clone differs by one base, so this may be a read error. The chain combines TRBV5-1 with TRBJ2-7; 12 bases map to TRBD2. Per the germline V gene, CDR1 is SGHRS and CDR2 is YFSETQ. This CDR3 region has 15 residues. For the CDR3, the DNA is TGCGCCAGCAGACTGACTAGCGGGAGCTCTTACGAGCAGTGCTTC. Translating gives CASRLTSGSSYEQCF.

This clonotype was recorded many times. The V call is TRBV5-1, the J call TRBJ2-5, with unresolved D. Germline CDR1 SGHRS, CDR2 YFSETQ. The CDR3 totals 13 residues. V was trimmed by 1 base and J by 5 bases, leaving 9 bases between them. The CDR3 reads CASSLMVRETQYF. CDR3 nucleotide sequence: TGCGCCAGCAGCTTGATGGTACGGGAGACCCAGTACTTC.

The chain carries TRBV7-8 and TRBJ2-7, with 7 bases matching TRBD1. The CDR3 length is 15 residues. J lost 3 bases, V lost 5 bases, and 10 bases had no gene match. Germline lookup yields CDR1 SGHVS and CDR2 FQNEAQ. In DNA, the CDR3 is TGTGCCAGCAGCATCGGACAGGCGGAATTCTACGAGCAGTACTTC. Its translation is CASSIGQAEFYEQYF. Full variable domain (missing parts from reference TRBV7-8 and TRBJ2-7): GAGVSQSPRYKVAKRGQDVALRCDPISGHVSLFWYQQALGQGPEFLTYFQNEAQLDKSGLPSDRFFAERPEGSVSTLKIQRTQQEDSAVYLCASSIGQAEFYEQYFGPGTRLTVT.

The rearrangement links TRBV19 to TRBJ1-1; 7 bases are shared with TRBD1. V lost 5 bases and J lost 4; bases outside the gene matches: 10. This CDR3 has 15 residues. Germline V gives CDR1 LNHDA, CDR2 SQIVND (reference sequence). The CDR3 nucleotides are TGTGCCAGTAGTGGGCCGACAGGGCGGCGCACTGAAGCTTTCTTT. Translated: CASSGPTGRRTEAFF. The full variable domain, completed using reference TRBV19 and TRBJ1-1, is DGGITQSPKYLFRKEGQNVTLSCEQNLNHDAMYWYRQDPGQGLRLIYYSQIVNDFQKGDIAEGYSVSREKKESFPLTVTSAQKNPTAFYLCASSGPTGRRTEAFFGQGTRLTVV.

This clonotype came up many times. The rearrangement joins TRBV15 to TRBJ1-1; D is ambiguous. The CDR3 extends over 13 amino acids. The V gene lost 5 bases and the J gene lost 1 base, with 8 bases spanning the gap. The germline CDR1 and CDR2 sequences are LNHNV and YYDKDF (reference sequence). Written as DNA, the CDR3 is TGTGCCACCAGCCCCCTGGGGAACACTGAAGCTTTCTTT. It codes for CATSPLGNTEAFF.

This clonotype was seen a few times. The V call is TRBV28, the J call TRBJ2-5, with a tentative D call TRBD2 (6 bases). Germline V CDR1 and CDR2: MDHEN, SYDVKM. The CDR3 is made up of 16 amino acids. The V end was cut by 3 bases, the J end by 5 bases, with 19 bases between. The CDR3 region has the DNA TGTGCCAGCAGTTTTTCAGGGCATACTAGCAAGGAGACCCAGTACTTC. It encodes CASSFSGHTSKETQYF. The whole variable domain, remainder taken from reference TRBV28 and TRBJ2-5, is DVKVTQSSRYLVKRTGEKVFLECVQDMDHENMFWYRQDPGLGLRLIYFSYDVKMKEKGDIPEGYSVSREKKERFSLILESASTNQTSMYLCASSFSGHTSKETQYFGPGTRLLVL.

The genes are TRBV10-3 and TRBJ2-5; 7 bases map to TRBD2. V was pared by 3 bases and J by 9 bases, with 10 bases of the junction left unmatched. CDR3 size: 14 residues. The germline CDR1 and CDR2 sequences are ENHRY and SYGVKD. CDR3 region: CAISEGGGNQPQYF. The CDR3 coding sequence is TGTGCCATCAGTGAAGGCGGGGGAAATCAGCCCCAGTACTTC.

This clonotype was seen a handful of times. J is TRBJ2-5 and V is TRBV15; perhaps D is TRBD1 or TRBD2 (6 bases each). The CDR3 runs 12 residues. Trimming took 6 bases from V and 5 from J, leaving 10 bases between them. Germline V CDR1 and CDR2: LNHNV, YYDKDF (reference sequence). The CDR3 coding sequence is TGTGCCACCAGGGACAGCGGGGAGACCCAGTACTTC. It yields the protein CATRDSGETQYF.

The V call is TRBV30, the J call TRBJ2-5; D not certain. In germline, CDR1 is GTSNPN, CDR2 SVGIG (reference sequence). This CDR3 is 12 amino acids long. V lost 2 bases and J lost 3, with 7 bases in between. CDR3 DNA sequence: TGTGCCTGGAGTAGGGTGGAAGAGACCCAGTACTTC. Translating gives CAWSRVEETQYF.

CDR3 sequence: CASSPGTGMTYEQYF. In DNA form, the CDR3 reads TGTGCCAGCAGCCCCGGGACAGGGATGACCTACGAGCAGTACTTC. The J gene is TRBJ2-7, the V gene TRBV7-2, with 9 bases aligning to TRBD1. The CDR3 covers 15 residues. The J segment lost 2 bases and the V segment lost 5 bases, leaving 7 bases of the junction unmatched. Germline V gene sequence: CDR1 SGHTA, CDR2 FQGNSA.

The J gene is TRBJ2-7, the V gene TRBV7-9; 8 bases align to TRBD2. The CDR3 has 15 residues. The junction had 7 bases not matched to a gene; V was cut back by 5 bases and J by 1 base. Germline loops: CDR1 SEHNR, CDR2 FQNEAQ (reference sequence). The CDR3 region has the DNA TGTGCCAGCAGCCAGGGACTAGTTCGGTCCTACGAGCAGTACTTC. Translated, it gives CASSQGLVRSYEQYF.

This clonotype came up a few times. In nucleotides, the CDR3 is TGTGCCAGTAGTAACCAGGCCCCGAGTGGCTACACCTTC. Amino acid sequence: CASSNQAPSGYTF. The chain employs TRBV19 and TRBJ1-2; no firm D call. The V gene lost 4 bases and the J gene lost 7 bases, with 13 bases spanning the gap. This CDR3 spans 13 amino acids. Germline loops: CDR1 LNHDA, CDR2 SQIVND (reference sequence). Looking up the rest from reference TRBV19 and TRBJ1-2 gives the full variable domain: DGGITQSPKYLFRKEGQNVTLSCEQNLNHDAMYWYRQDPGQGLRLIYYSQIVNDFQKGDIAEGYSVSREKKESFPLTVTSAQKNPTAFYLCASSNQAPSGYTFGSGTRLTVV.

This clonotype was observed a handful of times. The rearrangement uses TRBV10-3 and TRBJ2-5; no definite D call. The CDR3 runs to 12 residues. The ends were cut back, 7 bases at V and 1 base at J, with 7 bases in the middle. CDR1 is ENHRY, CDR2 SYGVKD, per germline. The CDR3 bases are TGTGCCATCATAGGAGTCCAAGAGACCCAGTACTTC. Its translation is CAIIGVQETQYF.